One TCR beta chain is described in this entry. This sample is drawn from a study of T cell changes during pregnancy in multiple sclerosis. TCRdb's copy holds only in-frame clones and misses some; the assay was immunoSEQ multiplex PCR. The table includes around 31,000 clones, nearly 90% detected once. V was clipped by 3 bases and J by 7 bases, with 13 bases between them. Germline CDR1 and CDR2: KGHSH and LQKENI. The CDR3 has 14 amino acids. The rearrangement uses TRBV18 and TRBJ2-1; D is unresolved. Sequencing used CD4+ T cells from peripheral blood mononuclear cells, obtained in the third trimester of pregnancy. This receptor was taken from a female donor in good health, enrolled as a control in a pregnancy study. The CDR3 nucleotides read TGTGCCAGCTCACCGGGCCGCGTAGGTAATGAGCAGTTCTTC. Translating it yields CASSPGRVGNEQFF.